This T cell receptor beta chain was sequenced during a study of T cells in localized non-small cell lung cancer. Broader study findings: Measurement of T cell clonality placed uninvolved adjacent lung highest, above the level in tumor. In adjacent lung appeared a median around 54 of the top 100 tumor clones. Because researchers sequenced only one region of the tumor, heterogeneity is still possible.

Some clones are missing from TCRdb's copy, which holds only in-frame ones; the method was immunoSEQ multiplex PCR. The sample shows under 4,000 clones, 45% to 55% of them seen only once. This clone was observed a single time. Its specificity is unknown. The source of this sequence is a woman aged 18-50 years with stage I lung adenocarcinoma. The sample was lymph node tissue, taken before any cancer treatment.

The CDR3 sequence is CASIPFGGRNTGELFF. The CDR3, as DNA: TGTGCCAGTATTCCATTCGGGGGGCGGAACACCGGGGAGCTGTTTTTT. The gene calls are TRBV19 and TRBJ2-2, with D perhaps matching TRBD2 (7 bases). CDR1 is LNHDA and CDR2 is SQIVND in the germline V gene (reference sequence). V was pared by 7 bases and J by 1 base, with 16 bases between. The CDR3 totals 16 residues.